The present T cell receptor (beta chain) was sequenced within a study of T cell responses to AZD1222 COVID-19 vaccine. General study findings and limits: Donor demographics were predominantly white British with a female majority; clonal diversity may be underestimated. Rises in breadth and depth of Spike-specific TCRs came after two AZD1222 doses.

Here immunoSEQ multiplex PCR was the method, and the copy in TCRdb shows in-frame clones only, minus some. The table lists under 150,000 clones, 80% to 85% of them singletons, with about 4% in the top ten. The CDR3 is made up of 14 amino acids. Per germline, CDR1 SGHTS and CDR2 YDEGEE. The V end lost 3 bases, the J end lost 2 bases, and 8 bases lay between the germline ends. Regarding this clone: Its specificity is unknown.

The rearrangement uses TRBV5-8 and TRBJ2-2; D gene ambiguous. Sequences were derived from peripheral blood, sampled on day 0 of MenACWY control vaccination. The source is an adult in good health. CDR3 amino acids: CASSSRVNTGELFF. CDR3 nucleotide sequence: TGTGCCAGCAGCTCCCGGGTTAACACCGGGGAGCTGTTTTTT. Drawing the rest from reference TRBV5-8 and TRBJ2-2, the complete variable domain is EAGVTQSPTHLIKTRGQQATLRCSPISGHTSVYWYQQALGLGLQFLLWYDEGEERNRGNFPPRFSGRQFPNYSSELNVNALELEDSALYLCASSSRVNTGELFFGEGSRLTVL.